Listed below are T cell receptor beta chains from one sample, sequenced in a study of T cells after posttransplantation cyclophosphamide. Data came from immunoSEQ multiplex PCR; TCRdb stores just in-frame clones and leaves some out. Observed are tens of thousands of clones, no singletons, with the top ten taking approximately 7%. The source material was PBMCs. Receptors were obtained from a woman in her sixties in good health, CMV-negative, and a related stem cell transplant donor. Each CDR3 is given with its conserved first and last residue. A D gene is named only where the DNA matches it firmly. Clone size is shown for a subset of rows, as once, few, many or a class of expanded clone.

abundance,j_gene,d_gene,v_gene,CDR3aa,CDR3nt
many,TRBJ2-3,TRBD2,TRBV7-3,CASSTSGRSDTQYF,TGTGCCAGCAGTACTAGCGGGAGGTCAGATACGCAGTATTTT
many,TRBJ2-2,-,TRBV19,CASSKRAGELFF,TGTGCCAGTAGTAAGAGGGCCGGGGAGCTGTTTTTT
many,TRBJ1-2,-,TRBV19,CASSLSARSYTF,TGTGCCAGTAGTCTCAGTGCTAGGAGCTACACCTTC
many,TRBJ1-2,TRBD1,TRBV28,CASSWDSGYTF,TGTGCCAGCAGTTGGGACAGTGGCTACACCTTC
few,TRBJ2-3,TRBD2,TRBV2,CASSGPGLAGGTDTQYF,TGTGCCAGCAGTGGGCCGGGACTAGCGGGGGGGACAGATACGCAGTATTTT
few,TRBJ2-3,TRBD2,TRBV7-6,CASSLEGLAGGPTDTQYF,TGTGCCAGCAGCTTAGAAGGACTAGCGGGGGGTCCCACAGATACGCAGTATTTT
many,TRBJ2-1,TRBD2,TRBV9,CASSTSGTVYNEQFF,TGTGCCAGCAGCACTAGCGGGACCGTTTACAATGAGCAGTTCTTC
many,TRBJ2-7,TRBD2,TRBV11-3,CASSLEAGGPHEQYF,TGTGCCAGCAGCTTAGAAGCGGGAGGCCCTCACGAGCAGTACTTC
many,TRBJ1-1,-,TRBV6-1,CASSELAGGGSEAFF,TGTGCCAGCAGTGAATTGGCGGGGGGCGGGTCTGAAGCTTTCTTT
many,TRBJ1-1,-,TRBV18,CASSPGTNTEAFF,TGTGCCAGCTCACCCGGGACAAACACTGAAGCTTTCTTT
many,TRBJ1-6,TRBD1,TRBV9,CASTRGRGSPLHF,TGTGCCAGCACCAGGGGGCGAGGCTCACCCCTCCACTTT
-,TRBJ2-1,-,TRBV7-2,CASNRAASYNEQFF,TGTGCCAGCAACCGAGCGGCTAGCTACAATGAGCAGTTCTTC
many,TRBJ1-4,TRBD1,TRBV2,CASREDRGRMEKLFF,TGTGCCAGCAGGGAAGACAGGGGGCGGATGGAAAAACTGTTTTTT
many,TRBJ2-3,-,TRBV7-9,CASSFGPRSTDTQYF,TGTGCCAGCAGCTTTGGGCCACGTAGCACAGATACGCAGTATTTT
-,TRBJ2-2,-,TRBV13,CASSQGGGTDTGELFF,TGTGCCAGCAGCCAGGGGGGAGGCACAGACACCGGGGAGCTGTTTTTT
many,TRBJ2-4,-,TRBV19,CASSILQVATKNIQYF,TGTGCCAGTAGTATTTTGCAGGTAGCGACCAAAAACATTCAGTACTTC
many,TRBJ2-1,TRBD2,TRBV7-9,CASSQSGGVWNEQFF,TGTGCCAGCAGCCAGAGCGGGGGCGTGTGGAATGAGCAGTTCTTC
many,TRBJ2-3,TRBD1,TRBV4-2,CASSQERSGGLQGTQYF,TGTGCCAGCAGCCAAGAGAGATCAGGGGGCTTACAGGGTACGCAGTATTTT
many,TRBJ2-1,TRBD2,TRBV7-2,CASSLSGRHNEQFF,TGTGCCAGCAGCTTAAGCGGGAGGCACAATGAGCAGTTCTTC
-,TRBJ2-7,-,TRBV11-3,CASSHPRADYANEQYF,TGTGCCAGCAGCCACCCCCGCGCCGACTACGCCAACGAGCAGTACTTC
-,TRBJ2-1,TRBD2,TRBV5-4,CASSLGLAGWDEQFF,TGTGCCAGCAGCTTGGGACTAGCGGGGTGGGATGAGCAGTTCTTC
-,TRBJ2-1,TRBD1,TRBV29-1,CSVTRQGAWDEQFF,TGCAGCGTCACCCGACAGGGGGCGTGGGATGAGCAGTTCTTC
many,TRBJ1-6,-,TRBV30,CAWSVTQFNSPLHF,TGTGCCTGGAGTGTAACCCAGTTCAATTCACCCCTCCACTTT
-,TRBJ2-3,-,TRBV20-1,CTSASTDTQYF,TGCACAAGCGCTAGCACAGATACGCAGTATTTT
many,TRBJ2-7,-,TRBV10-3,CAISSRDSGYEQYF,TGTGCCATCAGTAGCCGGGACTCCGGATACGAGCAGTACTTC
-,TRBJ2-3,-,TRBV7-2,CASSFQGADTQYF,TGTGCCAGCAGCTTTCAGGGCGCGGATACGCAGTATTTT
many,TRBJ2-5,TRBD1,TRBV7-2,CASSLVQGAWETQYF,TGTGCCAGCAGCTTAGTTCAGGGGGCTTGGGAGACCCAGTACTTC
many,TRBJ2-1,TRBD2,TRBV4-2,CASSQDIDSGRPKDNEQFF,TGTGCCAGCAGCCAAGATATAGATAGCGGGAGGCCTAAAGACAATGAGCAGTTCTTC
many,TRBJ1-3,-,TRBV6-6,CASRTGIRNTIYF,TGTGCCAGCAGAACAGGGATACGAAACACCATATATTTT